Detailed here is one TCR beta chain. The authors' processing: It was from reference gene primer amplification that nucleated cell counts were estimated. The protocol was immunoSEQ multiplex PCR, while the TCRdb copy is restricted to in-frame clones and leaves out a portion. The DNA gave D and trimming, while V, J and clone size come from that table. Counted here are about 76,000 clones, more than 75% occurring once; the ten biggest clones make up approximately 28%. This entry belongs to a study of blood T cell repertoires in COVID-19. About the research overall: Samples of COVID-19 (acute and convalescent) were obtained from the United States, Italy and Spain. The cDNA or gDNA used as material had been derived from T cells, B-cell-depleted T cells, or PBMCs.

The ends lost 3 bases at V and 8 bases at J; junction bases unmatched: 11. The CDR3 totals 15 residues. CDR1 and CDR2 (germline): SGHRS, YFSETQ. The sample taken for sequencing was peripheral blood. This chain joins TRBV5-1 and TRBJ2-1, with 7 bases identical to TRBD1. The TCR was taken from a woman of 80 years or more with active or convalescent COVID-19. The CDR3 coding sequence is TGCGCCAGCAGCTACTCCGGGACAGTCGTGCATGAGCAGTTCTTC. Protein sequence: CASSYSGTVVHEQFF.